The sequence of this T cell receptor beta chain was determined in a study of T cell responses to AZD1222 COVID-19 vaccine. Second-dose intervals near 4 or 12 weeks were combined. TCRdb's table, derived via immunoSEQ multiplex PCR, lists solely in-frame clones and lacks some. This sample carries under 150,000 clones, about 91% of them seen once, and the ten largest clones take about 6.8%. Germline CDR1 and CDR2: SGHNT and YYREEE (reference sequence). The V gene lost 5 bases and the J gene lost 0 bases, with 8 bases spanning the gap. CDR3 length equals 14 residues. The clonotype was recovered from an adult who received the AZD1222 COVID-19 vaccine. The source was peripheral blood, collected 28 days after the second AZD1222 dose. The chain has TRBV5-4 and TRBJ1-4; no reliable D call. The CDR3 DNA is TGTGCCAGCAGTACTCATGCAACTAATGAAAAACTGTTTTTT. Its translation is CASSTHATNEKLFF.